Presented here are 10 T cell receptor beta chains from one specimen sequenced in a study of T cell clones after liver transplantation. Method: immunoSEQ multiplex PCR; TCRdb's copy keeps in-frame clones and lacks some. The sample has 45,000 to 60,000 clones, about 88% seen once; the top ten hold roughly 8%. The input for sequencing was CD4+ T cells from blood, taken before liver transplant. These receptors came from a human donor who received a liver transplant.

Ten or more counts support this clone. This rearrangement joins TRBV19 to TRBJ1-5; 11 positions agree with TRBD1. The CDR3 length is 16 residues. V shed 2 bases, J shed 3 bases, and the junction held 3 bases outside the gene matches. Germline V CDR1 and CDR2: LNHDA, SQIVND (reference sequence). The CDR3 here is CASSIRTGGDNQPQHF. In nucleotides, the CDR3 is TGTGCCAGTAGTATACGGACAGGGGGCGACAATCAGCCCCAGCATTTT.

This clone appeared a single time. The gene calls are TRBV6-5 and TRBJ2-7; 8 nucleotides line up with TRBD1. Losses at the gene ends were 6 bases for V and 4 bases for J; bases not matched to a gene: 8. The CDR3 runs to 14 residues. Germline V gene lookup returns CDR1 MNHEY and CDR2 SVGAGI. In DNA form, the CDR3 reads TGTGCCAGCAGCCCGGACAGGGCATTATACGAGCAGTACTTC. This sequence encodes CASSPDRALYEQYF.

This clone was detected only a few times. The CDR3 DNA reads as TGCGCCAGCAGCCGTTCACAGGGGGCCAAAAACATTCAGTACTTC. Its translation is CASSRSQGAKNIQYF. V usage is TRBV4-1 and J usage is TRBJ2-4; the match to TRBD1 covers 7 bases. V trimming: 4 bases; J trimming: 1 base; junction bases outside the gene matches: 4. The CDR3 totals 15 residues. Looked up from germline, CDR1 is MGHRA and CDR2 is YSYEKL.

The chain uses TRBV5-1 and TRBJ1-1, with no clear D. The CDR3 has 14 amino acids. The V gene lost 5 bases and the J gene lost 11 bases, with 22 bases spanning the gap. Germline V lookup: CDR1 SGHRS, CDR2 YFSETQ. The CDR3 coding sequence is TGCGCCAGCAGGTACGGAAACGCTGACACGGCTGCTTTCTTT. Protein product: CASRYGNADTAAFF.

The chain joins TRBV11-1 to TRBJ2-4; D perhaps matches TRBD2 (5 bases). This CDR3 has 13 amino acids. Germline V lookup: CDR1 SGHAT, CDR2 FQDESV (reference sequence). The germline V and J ends were trimmed by 10 bases and 2 bases, with 12 bases remaining between them. The CDR3 spells CATSGSSKNIQYF. DNA of the CDR3: TGTGCCACCTCGGGGTCATCCAAAAACATTCAGTACTTC.

CDR3 DNA: TGTGCCAGCAGTTTGACGGGGAGGGCCGTCACAGATACGCAGTATTTT. Residues: CASSLTGRAVTDTQYF. The chain has TRBV28 and TRBJ2-3, with TRBD2 matching 7 bases. The CDR3 extends over 16 amino acids. Germline CDR1 and CDR2: MDHEN and SYDVKM. V trimming: 3 bases; J trimming: 2 bases; junction bases outside the gene matches: 8.

The genes are TRBV5-1 and TRBJ2-2; the D gene is possibly TRBD1 (5 bases). Trimming stripped 0 bases from V and 0 bases from J, with 9 bases between. CDR3 length equals 16 residues. CDR1 SGHRS and CDR2 YFSETQ come from the germline V gene. CDR3 sequence (DNA): TGCGCCAGCAGCTTGGCCCGGACAACGAACACCGGGGAGCTGTTTTTT. This gives the protein CASSLARTTNTGELFF.

This clone was observed a single time. J is TRBJ1-2 and V is TRBV28; TRBD1 aligns across 7 bases. V shed 5 bases and J 8 bases; nucleotides not matched to a gene: 8. Germline CDR1 MDHEN, CDR2 SYDVKM. The CDR3 is 13 amino acids. Here the CDR3 reads CASSPDRDWGYTF. As DNA, the CDR3 is TGTGCCAGCAGTCCCGACAGGGATTGGGGCTACACCTTC.

As for this clone: The conserved phenylalanine or tryptophan is not found at the CDR3 terminus, so this likely reflects a read error. The DNA is left out, because the CDR3 cannot be placed on it with certainty; the CDR3 is given as TCRdb lists it. This sequence joins TRBV7-2 and TRBJ2-7; TRBD1, the table's D call, was not compared with the DNA. The CDR3 contains 9 residues when both ends are counted. The germline V gene has CDR1 SGHTA and CDR2 FQGNSA. The CDR3 here is CASSDPDTL.

This chain connects TRBV4-3 to TRBJ2-2, with D hard to call. Germline V gene sequence: CDR1 LGHNA, CDR2 YSLEER. V was cut by 0 bases and J by 1 base, with 9 bases left in between. The CDR3 runs 16 residues. The CDR3 coding sequence is TGCGCCAGCAGCCAAGAGTCCGGATGGAACACCGGGGAGCTGTTTTTT. It specifies CASSQESGWNTGELFF.